Listed below are T cell receptor beta chains from one sample, sequenced in a study of T-cell reconstitution after alpha-beta-depleted transplantation in children. From the PCR reads, TCRdb called clonotypes with MiXCR, one entry per CDR3 protein. The sample holds fewer than 550,000 distinct CDR3 sequences, around 15% seen once. The sequencing here drew on PBMCs, mostly from graft donor cells, taken 360 days after TCRalphabeta/CD19-depleted stem cell transplant. These receptors were collected from a boy in the first two years of life who had a stem cell transplant for Wiskott-Aldrich syndrome, so the T cells may come from the graft donor. Both conserved end residues are part of each CDR3. The D gene is left open where the match is weak. Rows give clone size only sometimes, using once, few, many, or a class for an expanded clone.

-	TRBV11-2	TRBJ2-2	few	CASSLFRNRGTGELFF	TGTGCCAGCAGCTTATTCCGGAACCGCGGGACCGGGGAGCTGTTTTTT
TRBD1	TRBV12-3/TRBV12-4	TRBJ2-7	-	CASTLTGEEVQYF	TGTGCCAGCACTCTGACAGGGGAAGAGGTGCAGTACTTC
TRBD2	TRBV11-2	TRBJ2-5	few	CASSLDATSAGETQYF	TGTGCCAGCAGCTTAGATGCTACTAGCGCTGGAGAGACCCAGTACTTC
TRBD2	TRBV5-1	TRBJ2-7	-	CASSVGLAGVTTYEQCF	TGCGCCAGCAGCGTCGGACTAGCGGGGGTCACTACCTACGAGCAGTGCTTC
-	TRBV29-1	TRBJ2-3	many	CSVKGQDTQYF	TGCAGCGTCAAGGGGCAAGATACGCAGTATTTT
TRBD1	TRBV10-3	TRBJ2-3	few	CAITDRVTDTQYF	TGTGCCATCACCGACAGGGTCACAGATACGCAGTATTTT
-	TRBV24-1	TRBJ2-1	-	CATSEPRGTKGNEQFF	TGTGCCACCAGTGAGCCTAGGGGGACCAAGGGCAATGAGCAGTTCTTC
TRBD2	TRBV4-1	TRBJ2-1	-	CASSQVLAGYSYNEQFF	TGCGCCAGCAGCCAAGTACTAGCGGGGTACTCCTACAATGAGCAGTTCTTC
TRBD1	TRBV6-5	TRBJ2-7	once	CVRGTGEYEQYF	TGTGTAAGAGGGACAGGGGAGTACGAGCAGTACTTC
-	TRBV29-1	TRBJ2-7	-	CSVVRHAEGYEQYF	TGCAGCGTTGTCCGCCACGCAGAGGGCTACGAGCAGTACTTC
TRBD2	TRBV5-1	TRBJ2-1	-	CASSGGTSGGKEQFF	TGCGCCAGCAGCGGAGGGACTAGCGGGGGGAAAGAGCAGTTCTTC
-	TRBV10-3	TRBJ2-5	-	CAISEGTTVQYF	TGTGCCATCAGTGAAGGGACCACCGTTCAGTACTTC
-	TRBV24-1	TRBJ2-1	many	CATSDFNEQFF	TGTGCCACCAGTGATTTTAATGAGCAGTTCTTC
-	TRBV20-1	TRBJ2-1	-	CSSSTPPGLNEQFF	TGCAGCTCTTCCACCCCTCCGGGGCTCAATGAGCAGTTCTTC
-	TRBV5-1	TRBJ2-7	once	CASSTVGSPAREQYF	TGCGCCAGCAGCACCGTGGGGTCCCCCGCTAGGGAGCAGTACTTC
-	TRBV28	TRBJ2-5	few	CASTLRWGATQYF	TGTGCCAGCACCCTGAGGTGGGGCGCGACCCAGTACTTC
TRBD1	TRBV6-5	TRBJ2-5	-	CASSYDGQGAETQYF	TGTGCCAGCAGTTACGACGGACAGGGGGCAGAGACCCAGTACTTC
-	TRBV28	TRBJ2-6	few	CASSQRGFSSGANVLTF	TGTGCCAGCAGCCAAAGGGGCTTTAGCTCTGGGGCCAACGTCCTGACTTTC
TRBD2	TRBV29-1	TRBJ2-1	-	CSVESSGDSYNEQFF	TGCAGCGTTGAATCTAGCGGGGACTCCTACAATGAGCAGTTCTTC
-	TRBV12-3/TRBV12-4	TRBJ2-4	few	CASSQWGYTKNIQYF	TGTGCCAGCAGCCAGTGGGGGTACACCAAAAACATTCAGTACTTC
-	TRBV7-9	TRBJ2-2	few	CASSFGQGGVKGELFF	TGTGCCAGCAGCTTCGGGCAGGGAGGAGTAAAGGGGGAGCTGTTTTTT
-	TRBV10-1	TRBJ1-5	few	CASSDGDGSNQPQHF	TGCGCCAGCAGTGACGGGGACGGGAGCAATCAGCCCCAGCATTTT
TRBD1	TRBV4-3	TRBJ2-2	few	CASSQVLTGPNTGELFF	TGCGCCAGCAGCCAAGTCCTGACAGGGCCGAACACCGGGGAGCTGTTTTTT
TRBD2	TRBV11-2	TRBJ2-2	few	CASSPGLATGELFF	TGTGCCAGCAGCCCGGGACTAGCCACCGGGGAGCTGTTTTTT
-	TRBV5-1	TRBJ2-2	-	CASSVGGLTGELFF	TGCGCCAGCAGCGTAGGAGGGCTCACCGGGGAGCTGTTTTTT
TRBD2	TRBV9	TRBJ2-1	-	CASSVGGGRATYNEQFF	TGTGCCAGCAGCGTAGGGGGCGGGAGGGCCACCTACAATGAGCAGTTCTTC
-	TRBV12-3/TRBV12-4	TRBJ1-6	few	CASSLGQYNSPLHF	TGTGCCAGCAGTCTAGGACAGTATAATTCACCCCTCCACTTT
TRBD1	TRBV5-1	TRBJ2-7	few	CASSIRQGLSYEQYF	TGCGCCAGCAGCATTCGACAGGGTCTCTCCTACGAGCAGTACTTC
-	TRBV5-1	TRBJ2-6	-	CASSLTTGSGANVLTF	TGCGCCAGCAGCTTAACCACAGGGTCTGGGGCCAACGTCCTGACTTTC
-	TRBV6-4	TRBJ2-2	few	CASSRAYHTGELFF	TGTGCCAGCAGCCGAGCCTACCACACCGGGGAGCTGTTTTTT
-	TRBV24-1	TRBJ2-5	few	CATSDPTTPRGTQYF	TGTGCCACCAGTGACCCTACGACCCCACGGGGGACCCAGTACTTC
-	TRBV27	TRBJ1-1	-	CASSLNHGVREAFF	TGTGCCAGCAGTTTAAATCATGGGGTCCGTGAAGCTTTCTTT
TRBD1	TRBV5-1	TRBJ1-4	few	CASSIGQVYNEKLFF	TGCGCCAGCAGCATTGGACAGGTTTACAATGAAAAACTGTTTTTT
-	TRBV3-1	TRBJ2-5	-	CASSQTRGGETQYF	TGTGCCAGCAGCCAAACCAGGGGGGGTGAGACCCAGTACTTC
-	TRBV29-1	TRBJ2-5	few	CSALSPSETQYF	TGCAGCGCACTTTCCCCTTCAGAGACCCAGTACTTC
TRBD1	TRBV29-1	TRBJ2-7	many	CSVYRDSSYEQYF	TGCAGCGTTTACCGGGACAGCTCCTACGAGCAGTACTTC
-	TRBV20-1	TRBJ2-1	few	CSAPSVISDEQFF	TGCAGTGCTCCCAGCGTGATTAGTGATGAGCAGTTCTTC
-	TRBV5-6	TRBJ2-5	-	CASSLGWLETQYF	TGTGCCAGCAGCTTGGGGTGGTTAGAGACCCAGTACTTC
TRBD2	TRBV4-1	TRBJ2-1	few	CASSIISGGFPNEQFF	TGCGCCAGCAGCATTATAAGCGGGGGGTTTCCCAATGAGCAGTTCTTC